These 25 T cell receptor beta chains came from one sample sequenced in a study of patients and donors after allogeneic stem cell transplantation. One entry per CDR3 protein results from TCRdb running MiXCR on the RT-PCR reads. Among about a million distinct CDR3 sequences, about 20% were seen once, and the ten largest hold under 6.5%. The sample consisted of blood, either unsorted or a sorted T cell fraction (not recorded which). These TCRs come from a human donor who was either an allogeneic HSCT recipient or a stem cell or donor lymphocyte infusion donor (not recorded which). It is not recorded whose cells these are; they may come from a transplant donor.

There are a few counts of this clonotype. The genes are TRBV6-6 and TRBJ1-1, with TRBD1 matching over 7 bases. V shed 7 bases and J 8 bases; nucleotides not matched to a gene: 4. There are 11 residues in the CDR3. Germline-derived CDR1 and CDR2 are MNHNY and SVGAGI (reference sequence). CDR3: CASILQGEAFF. The CDR3 DNA reads TGTGCCAGCATCCTACAGGGGGAAGCTTTCTTT.

This clonotype was recorded a few times. The chain employs TRBV10-3 and TRBJ2-3; 7 bases line up with TRBD1. Germline V gene lookup returns CDR1 ENHRY and CDR2 SYGVKD. Losses at the gene ends were 7 bases for V and 4 bases for J; bases not matched to a gene: 8. The CDR3 spans 14 residues. The CDR3 region is CAITKTTGADTQYF. The CDR3 DNA reads as TGTGCCATCACCAAAACTACAGGGGCAGATACGCAGTATTTT.

This clonotype was counted many times. The rearrangement uses TRBV20-1 and TRBJ2-7; no reliable D call. Germline CDR1 reads DFQATT; CDR2 reads SNEGSKA (reference sequence). The CDR3 extends over 14 amino acids. V gave up 0 bases and J gave up 0 bases, with 9 bases separating them. The DNA of the CDR3 is TGCAGTGCTAGAGATCCCAGGAGCTCCTACGAGCAGTACTTC. This translates into CSARDPRSSYEQYF.

This chain connects TRBV7-9 to TRBJ2-5, with D hard to call. Trimming removed 6 bases at V and 1 base at J, with 15 bases between. The CDR3 extends over 15 amino acids. The germline CDR1 and CDR2 sequences are SEHNR and FQNEAQ (reference sequence). The DNA of the CDR3 is TGTGCCAGCAGACCCCGACGCGGATTCCAAGAGACCCAGTACTTC. This encodes CASRPRRGFQETQYF.

This clonotype was seen a handful of times. The chain has TRBV20-1 and TRBJ2-7; no clear D gene. The germline CDR1 and CDR2 sequences are DFQATT and SNEGSKA (reference sequence). Deletions cut 0 bases from V and 3 bases from J, with 9 bases between. CDR3 length: 13 amino acids. CDR3 loop: CSARDTKNYEQYF. The CDR3 DNA sequence: TGCAGTGCTAGAGATACGAAGAACTACGAGCAGTACTTC.

V and J are TRBV20-1 and TRBJ2-7, with 10 bases matching TRBD2. J gave up 6 bases and V 4 bases, and 18 bases lay outside the gene matches. Germline V lookup: CDR1 DFQATT, CDR2 SNEGSKA (reference sequence). The CDR3 totals 17 residues. CDR3 sequence (DNA): TGCAGTGCTAAACCGCCACCCTCCGGGACTAGCGCCAGCGAGCAGTACTTC. Amino acids: CSAKPPPSGTSASEQYF.

Only a few counts were recorded for this clonotype. The chain has TRBV24-1 and TRBJ2-5; D remains unclear. The CDR3 runs to 13 residues. Germline-derived CDR1 and CDR2 are KGHDR and SFDVKD. V lost 4 bases and J lost 1, with 6 bases in between. The DNA of the CDR3 is TGTGCCACCAGTGAACGAGGCCAAGAGACCCAGTACTTC. As protein: CATSERGQETQYF.

This clonotype has a count of ten or more. J is TRBJ2-5 and V is TRBV12-3 or TRBV12-4; 10 bases are a match to TRBD2. This CDR3 has 15 residues. J gave up 4 bases and V 5 bases, and 7 bases lay outside the gene matches. The CDR3 sequence is CASSQAGGPSETQYF. CDR3 DNA: TGTGCCAGCAGTCAAGCGGGAGGGCCGTCAGAGACCCAGTACTTC.

This clonotype was seen ten or more times. This sequence joins TRBV4-2 and TRBJ1-6; D is possibly TRBD1 (6 bases). V shed 0 bases and J shed 5 bases, with 11 bases lying between them. Per germline, CDR1 LGHNA and CDR2 YNFKEQ. The CDR3 has 16 amino acids. The CDR3 DNA follows: TGTGCCAGCAGCCAAGATTTGGGGGCAAATAATTCACCCCTCCACTTT. It translates to CASSQDLGANNSPLHF.

This clonotype was seen a few times. The chain couples TRBV7-9 to TRBJ1-6, with 11 bases lining up with TRBD1. The CDR3 spans 14 residues. Germline-derived CDR1 and CDR2 are SEHNR and FQNEAQ (reference sequence). With V trimmed by 4 bases and J by 9 bases, 2 bases remained unmatched. CDR3 sequence reads: CASSSGQGVSPLHF. The CDR3, as DNA: TGTGCCAGCAGCTCGGGACAGGGGGTTTCACCCCTCCACTTT.

This clonotype came up a few times. The chain employs TRBV5-5 and TRBJ1-5; 9 nucleotides align to TRBD1. Germline CDR1 and CDR2: SGHKS and YYEKEE (reference sequence). V was pared by 4 bases and J by 4 bases, with 9 bases of the junction left unmatched. This CDR3 has 16 amino acids. The DNA for the CDR3 is TGTGCCAGCAGCCTCCGGGACAGGGAACGAAATCAGCCCCAGCATTTT. Its translation is CASSLRDRERNQPQHF.

This chain joins TRBV6-5 and TRBJ2-7; D tentatively reads TRBD1 or TRBD2 (5 bases each). From germline, CDR1 is MNHEY and CDR2 SVGAGI. The V gene lost 1 base and the J gene lost 5 bases, with 12 bases spanning the gap. The CDR3 has 14 amino acids. CDR3 DNA sequence: TGTGCCAGCAGTTACTGGGACCGGCATCACGAGCAGTACTTC. Encoded protein: CASSYWDRHHEQYF.

This clonotype was detected ten times or more. V is TRBV12-3 or TRBV12-4 and J is TRBJ2-7; 9 bases map to TRBD1. This CDR3 is 16 amino acids long. With 3 bases clipped from V and 0 bases from J, the junction kept 6 bases outside the gene matches. DNA for the CDR3: TGTGCCAGCAGTTTGGGGACAGGGCCCCACTCCTACGAGCAGTACTTC. Amino acid sequence: CASSLGTGPHSYEQYF.

At least ten counts were recorded for this clonotype. The chain couples TRBV29-1 to TRBJ2-3; a possible D gene is TRBD2 (6 bases). Germline CDR1 and CDR2: SQVTM and ANQGSEA. V was pared by 4 bases and J by 3 bases, with 23 bases between. The length of the CDR3 is 17 residues. The CDR3 here is CSVVLFIAGRRTDTQYF. The DNA of the CDR3 is TGCAGCGTTGTGCTTTTTATCGCAGGGAGGAGAACAGATACGCAGTATTTT.

This clonotype was counted a few times. This chain connects TRBV12-3 or TRBV12-4 to TRBJ1-4, with TRBD1 matching over 9 bases. Unmatched junction bases numbered 7, after V lost 7 bases and J lost 4 bases. CDR3 length: 15 residues. CDR3 sequence reads: CASKQGARSNEKLFF. CDR3 nucleotide sequence: TGTGCCAGCAAACAGGGGGCTCGAAGTAATGAAAAACTGTTTTTT.

This clonotype was seen a few times. V gene TRBV7-9 combines with J gene TRBJ1-2; D is uncertain. The CDR3 extends over 15 amino acids. The germline V gene has CDR1 SEHNR and CDR2 FQNEAQ (reference sequence). Trimming removed 7 bases from V and 4 bases from J, with 19 bases in between. The DNA for the CDR3 is TGTGCCAGCACCCAAACGCTTGGCCCCATCTATGGCTACACCTTC. It yields the protein CASTQTLGPIYGYTF. Supplemented by reference TRBV7-9 and TRBJ1-2, the full variable domain reads DTGVSQNPRHKITKRGQNVTFRCDPISEHNRLYWYRQTLGQGPEFLTYFQNEAQLEKSRLLSDRFSAERPKGSFSTLEIQRTEQGDSAMYLCASTQTLGPIYGYTFGSGTRLTVV.

Only a few counts were recorded for this clonotype. V gene TRBV29-1 combines with J gene TRBJ1-2; D is possibly TRBD1 (5 bases). The CDR3 runs to 14 residues. Trimming removed 7 bases at V and 4 bases at J, with 19 bases between. CDR1 is SQVTM and CDR2 is ANQGSEA in the germline V gene. CDR3 bases: TGCAGCGATTTGGACATTCAACACCCCTATGGCTACACCTTC. Translated: CSDLDIQHPYGYTF.

The sample holds a few counts of this clonotype. The V call is TRBV5-6, the J call TRBJ2-5; 10 nucleotides align to TRBD2. This CDR3 is 16 amino acids long. Trimming removed 4 bases from V and 2 bases from J; junction bases left unmatched: 8. Germline CDR1 reads SGHDT; CDR2 reads YYEEEE. The CDR3 loop is CASSATSGRSQETQYF. CDR3 coding DNA: TGTGCCAGCAGCGCGACTAGCGGGCGAAGTCAAGAGACCCAGTACTTC. The whole variable domain, filled in from reference TRBV5-6 and TRBJ2-5, reads DAGVTQSPTHLIKTRGQQVTLRCSPKSGHDTVSWYQQALGQGPQFIFQYYEEEERQRGNFPDRFSGHQFPNYSSELNVNALLLGDSALYLCASSATSGRSQETQYFGPGTRLLVL.

A few counts support this clonotype. The rearrangement uses TRBV6-1 and TRBJ2-3; 7 bases fit TRBD2. The CDR3 runs to 13 residues. The germline V gene encodes CDR1 MNHNS and CDR2 SASEGT. V dropped 10 bases and J dropped 2; count of bases not matched to a gene: 6. The chain's CDR3 is CATRAGNTDTQYF. CDR3 nucleotides: TGTGCCACGAGAGCGGGGAACACAGATACGCAGTATTTT.

This clonotype occurred a few times. V gene TRBV6-2 or TRBV6-3 combines with J gene TRBJ1-2; 8 bases are shared with TRBD1. The germline V gene encodes CDR1 MNHEY and CDR2 SVGEGT. The CDR3 is 18 residues long. The V and J ends lost 8 bases and 2 bases, in that order; junction bases with no gene match: 19. The CDR3 loop is CASVLRGTGVSNNYGYTF. DNA of the CDR3: TGTGCCAGCGTTCTTCGAGGGACAGGCGTCTCAAACAACTATGGCTACACCTTC.

This chain joins TRBV7-2 and TRBJ2-1; possibly TRBD1 for D (5 bases). V lost 7 bases, J lost 2 bases, and 15 bases lay in between. This CDR3 has 15 amino acids. Germline loops: CDR1 SGHTA, CDR2 FQGNSA. The CDR3 bases are TGTGCCAGCATCCGAGAAAGGACACCCTACAATGAGCAGTTCTTC. Translating gives CASIRERTPYNEQFF.

The chain joins TRBV24-1 to TRBJ2-3, with D perhaps matching TRBD1 (6 bases). Germline V gives CDR1 KGHDR, CDR2 SFDVKD. The CDR3 runs 13 residues. V lost 4 bases, J lost 8 bases, and 12 bases lay in between. CDR3 sequence: CATSETQGRTQYF. CDR3 DNA sequence: TGTGCCACCAGTGAAACACAGGGTCGTACGCAGTATTTT.

The genes are TRBV20-1 and TRBJ1-6; 9 positions agree with TRBD1. This CDR3 has 14 residues. Germline CDR1 reads DFQATT; CDR2 reads SNEGSKA (reference sequence). The junction had 4 bases not matched to a gene; V was cut back by 2 bases and J by 8 bases. The CDR3 loop reads CSARSGTGHSPLHF. The CDR3 bases are TGCAGTGCTAGATCCGGGACAGGGCATTCACCCCTCCACTTT.

This clonotype was recorded a few times. The rearrangement links TRBV5-1 to TRBJ2-7; 7 positions agree with TRBD2. The trim removed 0 bases at V and 5 bases at J, leaving 5 bases unmatched. Germline V lookup: CDR1 SGHRS, CDR2 YFSETQ. There are 14 residues in the CDR3. The CDR3 DNA reads as TGCGCCAGCAGCTTGGATCTAGCGGAGGACGAGCAGTACTTC. This codes for CASSLDLAEDEQYF.

The sample holds a few counts of this clonotype. This chain joins TRBV20-1 and TRBJ2-1; a possible D gene is TRBD2 (5 bases). The CDR3 covers 15 residues. In germline, CDR1 is DFQATT, CDR2 SNEGSKA (reference sequence). Trimming removed 4 bases from V and 0 bases from J, with 13 bases in between. As DNA, the CDR3 is TGCAGTGCTACCCTGGACTTGAGCTCCTACAATGAGCAGTTCTTC. Encoded protein: CSATLDLSSYNEQFF.